One and the same sample provided the 24 T cell receptor beta chains below, sequenced in a study of blood T cell repertoires in COVID-19. TCRdb keeps only in-frame clones here, not all; method: immunoSEQ multiplex PCR. The data contain 310,000 or so clones, 80% to 95% of them seen just once; the ten biggest clones take up 2.2%. Source material: peripheral blood. Receptors originate from a woman under 40 with COVID-19, enrolled during active disease.

The chain combines TRBV6-5 with TRBJ1-4; 7 bases match TRBD1. V lost 5 bases and J lost 7; bases outside the gene matches: 7. CDR3 length: 14 residues. Germline assignment: CDR1 MNHEY and CDR2 SVGAGI. The CDR3: CASSRGRGGEKLFF. The DNA of the CDR3 is TGTGCCAGCAGTAGGGGGCGCGGAGGTGAAAAACTGTTTTTT.

The V call is TRBV29-1, the J call TRBJ1-1, with 8 bases aligning to TRBD1. The CDR3 length is 14 residues. Losses at the gene ends were 5 bases for V and 4 bases for J; bases not matched to a gene: 9. Per the germline V gene, CDR1 is SQVTM and CDR2 is ANQGSEA. CDR3 sequence: CSVKGQGSPTEAFF. DNA for the CDR3: TGCAGCGTTAAAGGACAGGGTAGTCCCACTGAAGCTTTCTTT.

The genes are TRBV10-2 and TRBJ2-1, with 7 positions matching TRBD2. CDR1 is WSHSY and CDR2 is SAAADI in the germline V gene. The J segment lost 2 bases and the V segment lost 3 bases, leaving 4 bases of the junction unmatched. The CDR3 is 15 residues long. This CDR3 is CASSDSGLTYNEQFF. The DNA of the CDR3 is TGCGCCAGCAGTGATAGCGGGCTGACCTACAATGAGCAGTTCTTC.

The chain recombines TRBV5-5 with TRBJ1-3; the D gene is possibly TRBD1 (6 bases). Per germline, CDR1 SGHKS and CDR2 YYEKEE (reference sequence). This CDR3 has 14 amino acids. V was trimmed by 6 bases and J by 1 base, leaving 11 bases between them. CDR3 in DNA: TGTGCCAGCACCCTAGGGGGTTCTGGAAACACCATATATTTT. Its translation: CASTLGGSGNTIYF.

V and J are TRBV9 and TRBJ1-1, with D unresolved. V lost 2 bases, J lost 6 bases, and 14 bases lay in between. Per the germline V gene, CDR1 is SGDLS and CDR2 is YYNGEE. The CDR3 is made up of 14 amino acids. CDR3 in DNA: TGTGCCAGCAGCGTGGTCCTCGCGGGCGCTGAAGCTTTCTTT. Its protein product is CASSVVLAGAEAFF.

The chain joins TRBV19 to TRBJ1-1, with D maybe TRBD1 (5 bases). The CDR3 contains 14 residues. Germline CDR1 LNHDA, CDR2 SQIVND (reference sequence). Trimming left V 3 bases short and J 5 bases short, with 13 bases between. The CDR3 loop reads CASSIVAGGTEAFF. Here the CDR3 DNA reads TGTGCCAGTAGTATCGTAGCGGGGGGTACTGAAGCTTTCTTT.

The rearrangement joins TRBV7-9 to TRBJ1-1; D remains unclear. CDR3 size: 15 residues. Trimming left V 5 bases short and J 0 bases short, with 13 bases between. Germline lookup yields CDR1 SEHNR and CDR2 FQNEAQ (reference sequence). The DNA for the CDR3 is TGTGCCAGCAGCGTATTCAGTGTCATGAACACTGAAGCTTTCTTT. Residues: CASSVFSVMNTEAFF. Complete variable domain (other parts from reference TRBV7-9 and TRBJ1-1): DTGVSQNPRHKITKRGQNVTFRCDPISEHNRLYWYRQTLGQGPEFLTYFQNEAQLEKSRLLSDRFSAERPKGSFSTLEIQRTEQGDSAMYLCASSVFSVMNTEAFFGQGTRLTVV.

Notes on this clone: The sample holds other DNA sequences that translate to the same CDR3. The chain combines TRBV15 with TRBJ1-5; D is ambiguous. The CDR3 runs to 12 residues. Trimming took off 0 bases at V and 7 bases at J, with 4 bases between the two ends. CDR1 is LNHNV, CDR2 YYDKDF, per germline (reference sequence). The CDR3 DNA sequence: TGTGCCACCAGCAGAGATCAACAGCCCCAGCATTTT. The encoded protein is CATSRDQQPQHF.

The gene calls are TRBV5-4 and TRBJ1-6, with D perhaps TRBD1 (6 bases). Between the trimmed V and J ends, which lost 3 bases and 9 bases, there was a span of 13 bases. CDR3 length: 14 amino acids. Germline V CDR1 and CDR2: SGHNT, YYREEE (reference sequence). CDR3 coding DNA: TGTGCCAGCAGCTCCGGGACATTCGGTTCACCCCTCCACTTT. Translating gives CASSSGTFGSPLHF.

V is TRBV28 and J is TRBJ1-2, with D hard to call. The CDR3 runs to 13 residues. Germline loops: CDR1 MDHEN, CDR2 SYDVKM. Between the trimmed V and J ends, which lost 1 base and 4 bases, there was a span of 7 bases. The CDR3 DNA is TGTGCCAGCAGTTTATCTAGACCCTATGGCTACACCTTC. Translation: CASSLSRPYGYTF.

The chain combines TRBV19 with TRBJ1-5, with a possible D match to TRBD1 (5 bases). This CDR3 has 16 amino acids. Trimming removed 1 base from V and 2 bases from J, with 12 bases in between. Germline assignment: CDR1 LNHDA and CDR2 SQIVND (reference sequence). Written as DNA, the CDR3 is TGTGCCAGTAGTATAGGGCAGGGTATGGGCAATCAGCCCCAGCATTTT. It specifies CASSIGQGMGNQPQHF.

This clone was found once. V is TRBV19 and J is TRBJ2-5, with D uncertain. This CDR3 has 11 residues. Germline CDR1 reads LNHDA; CDR2 reads SQIVND (reference sequence). The V gene lost 8 bases and the J gene lost 5 bases, with 9 bases spanning the gap. CDR3: CASGYGETQYF. In nucleotides, the CDR3 is TGTGCCAGTGGCTACGGGGAGACCCAGTACTTC.

The rearrangement joins TRBV28 to TRBJ2-1; a weak D match, TRBD2 (6 bases). Germline V gene data show CDR1 as MDHEN and CDR2 as SYDVKM. V was clipped by 6 bases and J by 4 bases, with 13 bases between them. This CDR3 is 14 amino acids long. The CDR3 nucleotides read TGTGCCAGCAGCCCCCGGAGGGATTACAATGAGCAGTTCTTC. Protein sequence: CASSPRRDYNEQFF.

V gene TRBV3-1 (or the pseudogene TRBV3-2) combines with J gene TRBJ2-2; 8 bases are a match to TRBD2. The CDR3 is 16 amino acids. Losses at the gene ends were 0 bases for V and 4 bases for J; bases not matched to a gene: 4. The germline V gene encodes CDR1 LGHDT and CDR2 YNNKEL (reference sequence). CDR3 region: CASSQDSGTSTGELFF. The CDR3 nucleotides are TGTGCCAGCAGCCAAGATAGCGGGACCTCCACCGGGGAGCTGTTTTTT.

The V call is TRBV28, the J call TRBJ1-5; the match to TRBD1 covers 10 bases. The CDR3 loop spans 15 amino acids. V was pared by 6 bases and J by 4 bases, with 6 bases of the junction left unmatched. The germline V gene has CDR1 MDHEN and CDR2 SYDVKM. CDR3 coding DNA: TGTGCCAGCAGCCGACAGGGGGCAGGGAATCAGCCCCAGCATTTT. Its protein is CASSRQGAGNQPQHF.

About this clone itself: Other nucleotide sequences in the sample specify the same CDR3. This chain links TRBV12-5 with TRBJ1-3; 8 nucleotides agree with TRBD1. In germline, CDR1 is LGHNT, CDR2 FRNRAP. CDR3 length: 15 residues. The ends lost 1 base at V and 1 base at J; junction bases unmatched: 0. Here the CDR3 DNA reads TGTGCTAGTGGTTTGGGGACAGGGTCTGGAAACACCATATATTTT. It encodes CASGLGTGSGNTIYF.

This chain connects TRBV6-5 to TRBJ2-5, with 9 bases matching TRBD2. CDR1 and CDR2 (germline): MNHEY, SVGAGI. The CDR3 covers 12 residues. For the CDR3, the DNA is TGTGTATTAGCGGGAGTCACGGAGACCCAGTACTTC. It specifies CVLAGVTETQYF.

The rearrangement links TRBV9 to TRBJ2-2; 9 positions match TRBD1. The CDR3 consists of 16 residues. Trimming removed 3 bases from V and 6 bases from J; junction bases left unmatched: 9. Germline values: CDR1 SGDLS, CDR2 YYNGEE. The CDR3 DNA follows: TGTGCCAGCAGCGGGGGGACAGGGATAACAGCCGGGGAGCTGTTTTTT. Protein product: CASSGGTGITAGELFF.

The chain is built from TRBV3-1 (or the pseudogene TRBV3-2) and TRBJ2-5; TRBD2 might be the D (6 bases). CDR3 length: 15 amino acids. With 0 bases removed from V and 4 bases from J, the gap between germline ends came to 12 bases. Germline V gene lookup returns CDR1 LGHDT and CDR2 YNNKEL (reference sequence). CDR3: CASSQDLGEAETQYF. The DNA of the CDR3 is TGTGCCAGCAGCCAAGATCTAGGGGAGGCAGAGACCCAGTACTTC.

This clone showed up just once. The chain combines TRBV19 with TRBJ2-5; tentatively, D is TRBD2 (6 bases). The CDR3 is made up of 16 amino acids. Per germline, CDR1 LNHDA and CDR2 SQIVND (reference sequence). With 3 bases removed from V and 2 bases from J, the gap between germline ends came to 16 bases. This chain's CDR3 is CASSIGGGKKQETQYF. The CDR3 DNA reads as TGTGCCAGTAGTATTGGCGGCGGGAAGAAACAAGAGACCCAGTACTTC. Variable domain in full (rest from reference TRBV19 and TRBJ2-5): DGGITQSPKYLFRKEGQNVTLSCEQNLNHDAMYWYRQDPGQGLRLIYYSQIVNDFQKGDIAEGYSVSREKKESFPLTVTSAQKNPTAFYLCASSIGGGKKQETQYFGPGTRLLVL.

The V and J genes are TRBV7-9 and TRBJ1-6; D is possibly TRBD1 (5 bases). Trimming pared 2 bases from V and 16 bases from J, leaving 21 bases between. The CDR3 has 15 residues. Germline V gene data show CDR1 as SEHNR and CDR2 as FQNEAQ (reference sequence). The CDR3 sequence: CASSLKLDGGVALHF. The CDR3 nucleotides are TGTGCCAGCAGCTTAAAGCTGGACGGGGGTGTAGCTCTCCACTTT.

The chain recombines TRBV3-1 (or the pseudogene TRBV3-2) with TRBJ1-2, with D unclear. The V end was cut by 0 bases, the J end by 2 bases, with 10 bases between. The CDR3 covers 15 residues. The germline V gene encodes CDR1 LGHDT and CDR2 YNNKEL (reference sequence). CDR3 DNA: TGTGCCAGCAGCCAAGATATGGGCAGAAACTATGGCTACACCTTC. This gives the protein CASSQDMGRNYGYTF.

This clone was seen a single time. The V and J genes are TRBV7-9 and TRBJ2-2, with TRBD2 identical over 10 bases. This CDR3 has 16 residues. Losses at the gene ends were 4 bases for V and 4 bases for J; bases not matched to a gene: 6. In germline, CDR1 is SEHNR, CDR2 FQNEAQ (reference sequence). CDR3 residues: CASSWSSGRGTGELFF. DNA for the CDR3: TGTGCCAGCAGCTGGTCAAGCGGGAGGGGCACCGGGGAGCTGTTTTTT.

The gene calls are TRBV2 and TRBJ1-5; D is undetermined. CDR1 SNHLY and CDR2 FYNNEI come from the germline V gene. There are 14 residues in the CDR3. V lost 3 bases, J lost 3 bases, and 9 bases lay in between. The DNA of the CDR3 is TGTGCCAGCAGTGAGCGTCAGGCCAATCAGCCCCAGCATTTT. Protein: CASSERQANQPQHF.